Below are 28 T cell receptor beta chains sequenced from a single sample in a study of blood T cell repertoires in COVID-19. The table came from immunoSEQ multiplex PCR; TCRdb's copy has only in-frame clones and leaves some out. The sample lists about 200,000 clones; roughly four fifths were seen once. Input material: PBMCs or T cells enriched from blood (not recorded which). All receptors derive from a woman aged 50 to 65 who had been exposed to COVID-19.

The rearrangement links TRBV10-3 to TRBJ1-5, with 8 positions matching TRBD1. There are 13 residues in the CDR3. Trimming removed 7 bases from V and 5 bases from J; junction bases left unmatched: 4. Germline CDR1 is ENHRY and CDR2 is SYGVKD. Here the CDR3 DNA reads TGTGCCATCACCGAGGACAGGGATCAGCCCCAGCATTTT. Protein sequence: CAITEDRDQPQHF.

This rearrangement joins TRBV10-3 to TRBJ2-3; TRBD2 agrees at 9 bases. Trimming removed 4 bases from V and 4 bases from J; junction bases left unmatched: 15. Germline V gene data show CDR1 as ENHRY and CDR2 as SYGVKD. The CDR3 is 18 residues long. CDR3 residues: CAISVRGIAGVGPDTQYF. CDR3 sequence (DNA): TGTGCCATCAGTGTAAGGGGGATAGCGGGGGTTGGTCCAGATACGCAGTATTTT.

The gene calls are TRBV3-1 (or the pseudogene TRBV3-2) and TRBJ2-1; 7 bases are a match to TRBD1. The length of the CDR3 is 16 residues. The germline gives CDR1 LGHDT, CDR2 YNNKEL (reference sequence). Unmatched junction bases numbered 6, after V lost 3 bases and J lost 1 base. For the CDR3, the DNA is TGTGCCAGCAGCCAGGTCCGGGACAGATCCTACAATGAGCAGTTCTTC. Its translation: CASSQVRDRSYNEQFF.

The rearrangement links TRBV9 to TRBJ1-2; tentative D call: TRBD1 (5 bases). Germline loops: CDR1 SGDLS, CDR2 YYNGEE. Between the trimmed V and J ends, which lost 0 bases and 8 bases, there was a span of 14 bases. This CDR3 is built from 14 residues. The CDR3 loop is CASSVAWGGEGYTF. The CDR3 coding sequence is TGTGCCAGCAGCGTAGCATGGGGAGGGGAAGGCTACACCTTC.

This clone was seen a single time. The gene calls are TRBV4-2 and TRBJ2-7; D is uncertain. The CDR3 runs 12 residues. Germline values: CDR1 LGHNA, CDR2 YNFKEQ. V lost 0 bases to trimming and J lost 5 bases, with 5 bases between them. The CDR3 coding sequence is TGTGCCAGCAGCCAAGATAGTCACGAGCAGTACTTC. Encoded protein: CASSQDSHEQYF.

V usage is TRBV10-3 and J usage is TRBJ2-1; 7 nucleotides align to TRBD2. The CDR3 is made up of 13 amino acids. Germline V CDR1 and CDR2: ENHRY, SYGVKD. The V gene end was trimmed by 8 bases and the J gene end by 9 bases; junction bases not matched to a gene: 10. The CDR3 sequence: CAIRGSGVGEQFF. The CDR3 DNA follows: TGTGCCATCCGGGGAAGCGGGGTAGGTGAGCAGTTCTTC.

This chain links TRBV4-1 with TRBJ1-2; the match to TRBD1 covers 8 bases. Germline values: CDR1 MGHRA, CDR2 YSYEKL. CDR3 size: 13 residues. Trimming took 0 bases from V and 11 from J; bases not matched to a gene: 5. As DNA, the CDR3 is TGCGCCAGCAGCCAAGACTCGACAGGGGCTTACACCTTC. As protein: CASSQDSTGAYTF.

This clone was recorded only once. The J gene is TRBJ1-2, the V gene TRBV11-2; 12 bases align to TRBD1. This CDR3 region has 15 residues. V lost 5 bases and J lost 4; bases outside the gene matches: 5. Germline V gives CDR1 SGHAT, CDR2 FQNNGV. CDR3 loop: CASSPGTGGFYGYTF. CDR3 nucleotide sequence: TGTGCCAGCAGCCCCGGGACAGGGGGCTTCTATGGCTACACCTTC.

J is TRBJ2-1 and V is TRBV12-5, with D possibly being TRBD1 (6 bases). Trimming took 1 base from V and 6 from J, leaving 10 bases between them. Germline assignment: CDR1 LGHNT and CDR2 FRNRAP. The length of the CDR3 is 14 residues. CDR3: CASGLGTALNEQFF. Here the CDR3 DNA reads TGTGCTAGTGGTTTGGGGACAGCGCTCAATGAGCAGTTCTTC.

The chain recombines TRBV5-4 with TRBJ2-1, with 12 bases fitting TRBD2. The germline V gene has CDR1 SGHNT and CDR2 YYREEE (reference sequence). This CDR3 has 16 residues. The V gene end was trimmed by 4 bases and the J gene end by 7 bases; junction bases not matched to a gene: 9. The CDR3: CASSLLGLAGFNEQFF. The CDR3 nucleotides read TGTGCCAGCAGCCTACTAGGACTAGCGGGGTTTAATGAGCAGTTCTTC.

This chain links TRBV13 with TRBJ1-6, with D perhaps TRBD1 (5 bases). The V gene lost 0 bases and the J gene lost 0 bases, with 9 bases spanning the gap. The CDR3 loop spans 17 amino acids. Germline values: CDR1 PRHDT, CDR2 FYEKMQ (reference sequence). CDR3 region: CASSLGGGSSYNSPLHF. The CDR3, as DNA: TGTGCCAGCAGCTTAGGGGGGGGAAGCTCCTATAATTCACCCCTCCACTTT.

A single count supports this clone. The V call is TRBV29-1, the J call TRBJ1-2, with 9 bases fitting TRBD1. The V gene's germline CDR1 is SQVTM and CDR2 ANQGSEA. The CDR3 has 12 residues. The ends lost 6 bases at V and 8 bases at J; junction bases unmatched: 7. CDR3 in amino acids: CSVGTGYQGYTF. The CDR3, as DNA: TGCAGCGTCGGGACAGGGTATCAGGGCTACACCTTC.

CDR3 sequence: CASRDRGTGNTIYF. CDR3 sequence (DNA): TGTGCCAGCAGGGACAGGGGCACTGGAAACACCATATATTTT. The chain has TRBV6-5 and TRBJ1-3; 9 bases fit TRBD1. CDR1 and CDR2 from the germline V gene are MNHEY and SVGAGI. The CDR3 sequence is 14 residues long. J lost 2 bases, V lost 6 bases, and 2 bases had no gene match.

The chain recombines TRBV2 with TRBJ1-4; 9 nucleotides agree with TRBD1. The CDR3 runs 16 residues. Trimming took 8 bases from V and 0 from J; bases not matched to a gene: 7. Germline V lookup: CDR1 SNHLY, CDR2 FYNNEI. Here the CDR3 reads CASLRTGVPTNEKLFF. DNA of the CDR3: TGTGCCAGCCTTCGGACAGGGGTCCCAACTAATGAAAAACTGTTTTTT.

The V call is TRBV6-2 or TRBV6-3, the J call TRBJ1-1; weak D call: TRBD1 (6 bases). The CDR3 is made up of 15 amino acids. Germline-derived CDR1 and CDR2 are MNHEY and SVGEGT. Between the trimmed V and J ends, which lost 5 bases and 5 bases, there was a span of 18 bases. The CDR3 nucleotides read TGTGCCAGCAGTCCAAACCTACAGGGAAGGACTGAAGCTTTCTTT. Its translation: CASSPNLQGRTEAFF.

Worth noting for this clone: Other DNA sequences in this specimen translate into the identical CDR3. This chain links TRBV7-3 with TRBJ1-3, with unresolved D. CDR3 size: 13 residues. V was pared by 2 bases and J by 4 bases, with 6 bases between. CDR1 is SGHTA and CDR2 is FQGTGA in the germline V gene. The DNA of the CDR3 is TGTGCCAGCAGCTTATCGGGGGGAAACACCATATATTTT. This sequence encodes CASSLSGGNTIYF.

J is TRBJ1-2 and V is TRBV12-3 or TRBV12-4, with D possibly being TRBD1 (6 bases). Trimming cost V 6 bases and J 8 bases, with 16 bases left between them. There are 13 residues in the CDR3. CDR3 loop: CASRVNREGGYTF. The CDR3 DNA reads TGTGCCAGCAGGGTTAACAGGGAAGGAGGCTACACCTTC.

The CDR3 region is CASGTPLAGRADTQYF. DNA of the CDR3: TGTGCCAGCGGGACCCCACTAGCGGGGAGAGCAGATACGCAGTATTTT. This sequence joins TRBV5-4 and TRBJ2-3, with 10 nucleotides matching TRBD2. CDR1 is SGHNT and CDR2 is YYREEE in the germline V gene (reference sequence). The CDR3 covers 16 residues. V lost 7 bases, J lost 4 bases, and 12 bases stayed unmatched.

The V gene is TRBV10-3, the J gene TRBJ2-7; 10 nucleotides agree with TRBD1. The CDR3 spans 19 residues. V shed 0 bases and J 3 bases; nucleotides not matched to a gene: 14. The V gene's germline CDR1 is ENHRY and CDR2 SYGVKD. The DNA for the CDR3 is TGTGCCATCAGTGAGTCAGGACAGGGGGAACACAGTTACTTCTACGAGCAGTACTTC. Residues: CAISESGQGEHSYFYEQYF.

V and J are TRBV9 and TRBJ1-1; D unclear. The CDR3 is 19 residues long. Trimming left V 4 bases short and J 1 base short, with 26 bases between. The V gene's germline CDR1 is SGDLS and CDR2 YYNGEE. CDR3 residues: CASSPKTPIGGRENTEAFF. The CDR3 DNA is TGTGCCAGCAGCCCCAAGACCCCGATCGGAGGACGCGAGAACACTGAAGCTTTCTTT.

The rearrangement links TRBV19 to TRBJ2-3; D is perhaps TRBD1 (6 bases). The CDR3 spans 13 residues. The V end lost 4 bases, the J end lost 5 bases, and 10 bases lay between the germline ends. Germline assignment: CDR1 LNHDA and CDR2 SQIVND (reference sequence). The CDR3: CASSNRAGDTQYF. Written as DNA, the CDR3 is TGTGCCAGTAGTAACAGGGCAGGAGATACGCAGTATTTT.

The chain couples TRBV3-1 (or the pseudogene TRBV3-2) to TRBJ1-3; 7 bases are a match to TRBD1. Germline V CDR1 and CDR2: LGHDT, YNNKEL (reference sequence). CDR3 size: 13 residues. Trimming removed 4 bases from V and 7 bases from J; junction bases left unmatched: 4. The DNA of the CDR3 is TGTGCCAGCAGCCCGGGGACAGCTAACACCATATATTTT. Amino acids: CASSPGTANTIYF.

This clone occurred a few times. The chain uses TRBV9 and TRBJ2-7; a possible D gene is TRBD2 (6 bases). Trimming took off 4 bases at V and 0 bases at J, with 11 bases between the two ends. CDR3 length: 14 amino acids. Germline CDR1 and CDR2: SGDLS and YYNGEE. CDR3 sequence reads: CASSSMGGSYEQYF. The DNA for the CDR3 is TGTGCCAGCAGCTCAATGGGGGGCTCCTACGAGCAGTACTTC.

CDR3 region: CASSQDVGTGSHEQYF. DNA of the CDR3: TGTGCCAGCAGCCAAGATGTGGGGACAGGGAGCCACGAGCAGTACTTC. The chain employs TRBV3-1 (or the pseudogene TRBV3-2) and TRBJ2-7, with 9 bases aligning to TRBD1. Germline CDR1 LGHDT, CDR2 YNNKEL (reference sequence). The trim removed 0 bases at V and 5 bases at J, leaving 8 bases unmatched. The CDR3 is 16 residues long.

This clone was counted only a few times. The genes are TRBV19 and TRBJ1-1; D might be TRBD1 (5 bases). Germline-derived CDR1 and CDR2 are LNHDA and SQIVND (reference sequence). The CDR3 has 15 residues. Trimming removed 3 bases from V and 1 base from J, with 12 bases in between. The CDR3 DNA reads as TGTGCCAGTAGTATGGGGCAGGGCCGGAACACTGAAGCTTTCTTT. Translating it yields CASSMGQGRNTEAFF.

This chain joins TRBV18 and TRBJ1-1, with 8 bases lining up with TRBD1. V lost 4 bases, J lost 2 bases, and 9 bases stayed unmatched. CDR3 length equals 16 residues. In germline, CDR1 is KGHSH, CDR2 LQKENI. This chain's CDR3 is CASSQGQVLGNTEAFF. The CDR3 nucleotides are TGTGCCAGCTCACAGGGACAGGTATTAGGAAACACTGAAGCTTTCTTT.

The sample holds one count of this clone. The rearrangement joins TRBV4-3 to TRBJ2-3; TRBD2 agrees at 8 bases. After removal of 3 bases from V and 4 bases from J, the junction contained 3 bases not matched to a gene. Germline V gene sequence: CDR1 LGHNA, CDR2 YSLEER. CDR3 length equals 14 residues. The CDR3 sequence: CASSHFSGADTQYF. The CDR3 bases are TGCGCCAGCAGCCATTTTAGCGGGGCAGATACGCAGTATTTT.

V and J are TRBV30 and TRBJ2-5, with D maybe TRBD1 (6 bases). V was pared by 2 bases and J by 1 base, with 11 bases between. Germline V lookup: CDR1 GTSNPN, CDR2 SVGIG (reference sequence). The CDR3 extends over 14 amino acids. CDR3 region: CAWSRDTLQETQYF. The CDR3 nucleotides are TGTGCCTGGAGTCGGGACACCCTCCAAGAGACCCAGTACTTC.